A single sample is the source of the 3 T cell receptor beta chains below, sequenced in a study of shared clonotypes between healthy human individuals. Only in-frame clones appear in the TCRdb table, and some are missing; sequencing was by immunoSEQ multiplex PCR. The sample yields about 1.5 million clones, nearly 99% seen once. Sequenced sample: naive CD4+ T cells sorted from blood. Subset in this sample: CD45RA+ positively selected. Receptor source: a man aged 25 to 40 in good health.

V gene TRBV6-1 combines with J gene TRBJ2-1; D is ambiguous. Trimming removed 3 bases from V and 12 bases from J, with 6 bases in between. Germline CDR1 reads MNHNS; CDR2 reads SASEGT. There are 10 residues in the CDR3. For the CDR3, the DNA is TGTGCCAGCAGTGAGTCCGGGCAGTTCTTC. Amino acid sequence: CASSESGQFF.

The chain combines TRBV21-1 with TRBJ2-3. TRBV21-1 has pseudogene status. CDR3 length: 10 residues. The CDR3 DNA reads TGTGCCAGCAGCACCCATACGCAGTATTTT. It translates to CASSTHTQYF.

This chain connects TRBV18 to TRBJ2-4; D could derive from TRBD1 or TRBD2 (5 bases each). Trimming left V 3 bases short and J 3 bases short, with 12 bases between. The CDR3 consists of 15 residues. Germline-derived CDR1 and CDR2 are KGHSH and LQKENI. The CDR3 here is CASSPFRDGKNIQYF. CDR3 DNA: TGTGCCAGCTCACCGTTCCGGGACGGCAAAAACATTCAGTACTTC. Using reference TRBV18 and TRBJ2-4 for the parts outside the CDR3, the full variable domain is NAGVMQNPRHLVRRRGQEARLRCSPMKGHSHVYWYRQLPEEGLKFMVYLQKENIIDESGMPKERFSAEFPKEGPSILRIQQVVRGDSAAYFCASSPFRDGKNIQYFGAGTRLSVL.